This is a list of T cell receptor beta chains from one sample in a study of blood T cells in healthy people across ages. In TCRdb, the 5' RACE reads were re-called with MiXCR into one record per CDR3 protein. The data contain about 510,000 distinct CDR3 sequences, about 27% of them singletons. A further study also used this sample, focusing on T cells of mothers and their children.

The sequencing sample was made of blood. The receptors were gathered from a boy younger than 10 in good health. CDR3s include the opening cysteine and the closing phenylalanine or tryptophan. Each record gives: clone size, V gene, J gene, CDR3 protein. Expanded clones are given a class, and other clones once, few, many or no size at all.

size: few; V: TRBV7-9; J: TRBJ1-2; CDR3: CASSFTTGSYGYTF
size: few; V: TRBV2; J: TRBJ1-5; CDR3: CASSDIGTGSGPQHF
size: NA; V: TRBV12-3/TRBV12-4; J: NA; CDR3: CASSLSGGLAGYNEQFF
size: NA; V: TRBV7-2; J: TRBJ1-2; CDR3: CASSLSTTGGYTF
size: few; V: TRBV25-1; J: TRBJ1-1; CDR3: CASSRDRARVFVTEAFF
size: NA; V: TRBV27; J: TRBJ1-5; CDR3: CASRSQGVRDQPQHF
size: many; V: TRBV7-9; J: TRBJ2-3; CDR3: CASSSGLVADTQYF
size: NA; V: TRBV7-2; J: TRBJ2-2; CDR3: CASSLGFAGELFF
size: few; V: TRBV4-3; J: TRBJ1-2; CDR3: CASSQDFGNYGYTF
size: NA; V: TRBV20-1; J: TRBJ1-5; CDR3: CSARSGIQPQHF
size: NA; V: TRBV9; J: TRBJ2-1; CDR3: CASSPGTYDEQFF
size: NA; V: TRBV4-3; J: TRBJ2-7; CDR3: CASSQSSTAAHYEQYF
size: few; V: TRBV5-1; J: TRBJ2-3; CDR3: CASSLDRVSTDTQYF
size: NA; V: TRBV12-3/TRBV12-4; J: TRBJ2-2; CDR3: CASCLVGGIGTGELFF
size: few; V: TRBV3-1; J: NA; CDR3: CASSQEQVDEQFF
size: NA; V: TRBV9; J: TRBJ2-5; CDR3: CASSVGSVAGPQETQYF
size: NA; V: TRBV25-1; J: TRBJ1-1; CDR3: CASSESPAHTEAFF
size: few; V: TRBV7-6; J: TRBJ2-7; CDR3: CASSLDGRMQYF
size: few; V: TRBV5-1; J: TRBJ2-7; CDR3: CASSLVQAGDEQYF
size: few; V: TRBV18; J: TRBJ2-1; CDR3: CASSPDSSYNEQFF
size: few; V: TRBV29-1; J: NA; CDR3: CSVDPSGNNEQFF
size: NA; V: TRBV4-3; J: TRBJ1-5; CDR3: CASSQGRDGDRSQHF
size: few; V: TRBV12-3/TRBV12-4; J: TRBJ2-5; CDR3: CASRGVGETQYF
size: NA; V: TRBV15; J: TRBJ1-5; CDR3: CATSGPRQGGQPQHF
size: NA; V: TRBV6-4; J: TRBJ2-1; CDR3: CASSDPAGAAYNEQFF
size: few; V: TRBV4-2; J: TRBJ2-7; CDR3: CASSQDQGGAIYEQYF
size: few; V: TRBV9; J: TRBJ2-5; CDR3: CASSVGGMGQETQYF
size: NA; V: TRBV7-6; J: NA; CDR3: CASSKAGGPHNEQFF
size: few; V: TRBV6-2/TRBV6-3; J: TRBJ2-5; CDR3: CASSYPKPGTSGRGETQYF
size: NA; V: TRBV15; J: TRBJ1-2; CDR3: CATSRGEGYGYTF
size: few; V: TRBV29-1; J: TRBJ2-1; CDR3: CSVNPAPSSSYNEQFF
size: few; V: TRBV5-4; J: TRBJ2-5; CDR3: CASSEAGVRETQYF
size: NA; V: TRBV19; J: TRBJ1-2; CDR3: CASSIGTGVEVTF
size: NA; V: TRBV12-3/TRBV12-4; J: NA; CDR3: CASNAGIASRNEQFF
size: few; V: TRBV4-1; J: TRBJ2-5; CDR3: CASSVRDRDPKTQYF
size: few; V: TRBV5-5; J: TRBJ2-4; CDR3: CASSVMAGAAKNIQYF
size: NA; V: TRBV4-2; J: TRBJ2-4; CDR3: CASSQVVAKNIQYF
size: NA; V: TRBV11-2; J: TRBJ2-5; CDR3: CASSYTIRTGGETQYF
size: few; V: TRBV28; J: TRBJ1-2; CDR3: CASTLTGGYGHTF
size: NA; V: TRBV6-6; J: TRBJ2-7; CDR3: CASSYGNRGNTHEQYF
size: NA; V: TRBV12-3/TRBV12-4; J: TRBJ1-1; CDR3: CASSATGGRTEAFF
size: NA; V: TRBV6-5; J: TRBJ2-5; CDR3: CASSYSRTGRETQYF
size: NA; V: TRBV7-3; J: TRBJ1-1; CDR3: CASSLTGPLQGMTFF
size: many; V: TRBV7-2; J: TRBJ2-7; CDR3: CASRTSEISYEQYF
size: NA; V: TRBV7-9; J: NA; CDR3: CASGDSMKQFF
size: NA; V: TRBV12-3/TRBV12-4; J: TRBJ1-1; CDR3: CASSPGQGALGTEAFF
size: few; V: TRBV13; J: TRBJ1-6; CDR3: CASSLDRRNSPLHF
size: NA; V: TRBV28; J: NA; CDR3: CASSFLGGRSGNEQFF
size: NA; V: TRBV5-6; J: TRBJ2-3; CDR3: CAVFDPGTVPTDSGTDTQYF
size: NA; V: TRBV20-1; J: TRBJ1-2; CDR3: CSARDWDRVYGYTF
size: NA; V: TRBV12-5; J: TRBJ2-5; CDR3: CASGLGRVEETQYF
size: NA; V: TRBV4-3; J: TRBJ2-7; CDR3: CASSQDPLRRRYEQYF
size: NA; V: TRBV4-1; J: TRBJ2-1; CDR3: CASSQDKFAGNNEQFF